This T cell receptor beta chain was sequenced during a study of blood T cell repertoires in COVID-19. Looking at the study overall: PBMCs, B-cell-depleted T cells, or T cells provided the cDNA or gDNA that made up the material.

The CDR3 has 13 residues. Unmatched junction bases numbered 3, after V lost 6 bases and J lost 6 bases. The method was immunoSEQ multiplex PCR; TCRdb's version includes in-frame clones alone and lacks a portion of them. The sample gives around 250,000 clones, 91% of which show up once; more than 1% is in the top ten. The chain employs TRBV12-3 or TRBV12-4 and TRBJ1-4; 8 bases align to TRBD1. The receptor was derived from a human donor in a cohort exposed to, infected with or recovered from COVID-19 (not recorded which). The donor label of this sample is uncertain. Sequencing was done on a sample of PBMCs or T cells enriched from blood (not recorded which). The CDR3 spells CASSKDRDEKLFF. The CDR3 nucleotides are TGTGCCAGCAGCAAGGACAGGGATGAAAAACTGTTTTTT.